Below are 7 T cell receptor beta chains sequenced from a single sample in a study of blood T cell repertoires in COVID-19. Method: immunoSEQ multiplex PCR; TCRdb's copy keeps in-frame clones and lacks some. Among approximately 190,000 clones listed, approximately 90% were seen once. The sample consisted of peripheral blood. The receptors come from a man in his forties with active or convalescent COVID-19.

In its sample, this clone was seen a few times. The gene calls are TRBV19 and TRBJ1-5; 7 nucleotides agree with TRBD1. The CDR3 runs 14 residues. Germline CDR1 is LNHDA and CDR2 is SQIVND (reference sequence). Trimming at V came to 5 bases and at J to 3 bases, leaving 4 bases not matched to a gene. The CDR3 sequence is CASSATGDNQPQHF. The CDR3 bases are TGTGCCAGTAGTGCAACAGGGGACAATCAGCCCCAGCATTTT.

The chain couples TRBV5-1 to TRBJ1-2, with 8 bases matching TRBD1. Germline V CDR1 and CDR2: SGHRS, YFSETQ. V dropped 4 bases and J dropped 5; count of bases not matched to a gene: 7. The CDR3 consists of 14 residues. CDR3 amino acids: CASSASGGAYGYTF. Written as DNA, the CDR3 is TGCGCCAGCAGCGCCTCAGGGGGCGCATATGGCTACACCTTC.

The gene calls are TRBV29-1 and TRBJ1-2, with TRBD1 as a possible D gene (5 bases). Per germline, CDR1 SQVTM and CDR2 ANQGSEA. With 2 bases removed from V and 9 bases from J, the gap between germline ends came to 22 bases. The length of the CDR3 is 15 residues. CDR3 loop: CSVENFRRGAWRYTF. The CDR3 DNA sequence: TGCAGCGTTGAAAATTTCCGAAGGGGCGCTTGGCGCTACACCTTC.

This sequence joins TRBV30 and TRBJ2-3, with 11 bases fitting TRBD2. V lost 1 base and J lost 6; bases outside the gene matches: 3. In germline, CDR1 is GTSNPN, CDR2 SVGIG (reference sequence). The CDR3 extends over 14 amino acids. The chain's CDR3 is CAWSDGLAGDTQYF. In nucleotides, the CDR3 is TGTGCCTGGAGTGACGGACTAGCGGGTGATACGCAGTATTTT.

The chain combines TRBV24-1 with TRBJ1-4, with D perhaps matching TRBD1 (6 bases). The V and J ends lost 1 base and 6 bases respectively, with 8 bases between them. Germline loops: CDR1 KGHDR, CDR2 SFDVKD. The CDR3 runs to 14 residues. The CDR3: CATSDLQGDEKLFF. In DNA form, the CDR3 reads TGTGCCACCAGTGATTTACAGGGTGATGAAAAACTGTTTTTT.

The chain employs TRBV14 and TRBJ1-1; 7 nucleotides align to TRBD1. The junction had 1 base not matched to a gene; V was cut back by 0 bases and J by 3 bases. This CDR3 has 14 residues. Germline V gene lookup returns CDR1 SGHDN and CDR2 FVKESK. The CDR3 nucleotides are TGTGCCAGCAGCCAAGAGACAGGGCACACTGAAGCTTTCTTT. The encoded protein is CASSQETGHTEAFF.

The chain is built from TRBV11-3 and TRBJ2-7, with a possible D match to TRBD2 (5 bases). Looked up from germline, CDR1 is SGHNT and CDR2 is YENEEA. The V and J ends lost 0 bases and 3 bases respectively, with 6 bases between them. The CDR3 has 13 residues. As DNA, the CDR3 is TGTGCCAGCAGCTTAGACGGGAACTACGAGCAGTACTTC. Protein sequence: CASSLDGNYEQYF.